The 31 T cell receptor beta chains in this list originate from one sample, sequenced in a study of Ad26.COV2.S vaccination and SARS-CoV-2 variants. Described treatment: about 20 received Ad26.COV2.S at low or high dose, single or two shots; roughly 5 received placebo; per-sample allocation not given. The samples were gathered on day 63 after the first injection of vaccine or placebo. Using immunoSEQ multiplex PCR, the repertoire was profiled, and TCRdb retains in-frame clones only, with some absent. The sample includes hundreds of thousands of clones, 88% of them seen just once. This sample comprised peripheral blood, obtained in a trial of Ad26.COV2.S vaccine versus placebo. These receptors originate from a person aged 18-65 years who received the Ad26.COV2.S COVID-19 vaccine or a placebo.

This sequence joins TRBV9 and TRBJ2-5; weak D call: TRBD2 (5 bases). V was clipped by 2 bases and J by 1 base, with 24 bases between them. The CDR3 contains 19 residues. Germline V lookup: CDR1 SGDLS, CDR2 YYNGEE. CDR3 nucleotides: TGTGCCAGCAGCGTTTCCGGTTCGGGGTCCCTCCAGGTCCAAGAGACCCAGTACTTC. Translated, it gives CASSVSGSGSLQVQETQYF.

This chain links TRBV6-5 with TRBJ2-5, with D possibly being TRBD1 (6 bases). This CDR3 has 15 residues. The V and J ends lost 0 bases and 2 bases respectively, with 10 bases between them. Germline V gene sequence: CDR1 MNHEY, CDR2 SVGAGI. The CDR3 reads CASSYSWTVQETQYF. The CDR3 DNA sequence: TGTGCCAGCAGTTACTCGTGGACAGTTCAAGAGACCCAGTACTTC.

V usage is TRBV11-2 and J usage is TRBJ1-1; no reliable D call. Germline CDR1 and CDR2: SGHAT and FQNNGV. The CDR3 totals 13 residues. Trimming took 1 base from V and 4 from J, leaving 7 bases between them. The CDR3 DNA follows: TGTGCCAGCAGCTTAGGTCCTGGCACTGAAGCTTTCTTT. Translation: CASSLGPGTEAFF. The full variable domain, rest sourced from reference TRBV11-2 and TRBJ1-1, is EAGVAQSPRYKIIEKRQSVAFWCNPISGHATLYWYQQILGQGPKLLIQFQNNGVVDDSQLPKDRFSAERLKGVDSTLKIQPAKLEDSAVYLCASSLGPGTEAFFGQGTRLTVV.

This chain links TRBV5-4 with TRBJ2-2; D perhaps matches TRBD1 (5 bases). CDR1 is SGHNT and CDR2 is YYREEE in the germline V gene (reference sequence). This CDR3 contains 14 residues. The DNA for the CDR3 is TGTGGTATCGGTTCCAGGGCGAACACCGGGGAGCTGTTTTTT. This encodes CGIGSRANTGELFF. The variable domain in full, completed from reference TRBV5-4 and TRBJ2-2, reads ETGVTQSPTHLIKTRGQQVTLRCSSQSGHNTVSWYQQALGQGPQFIFQYYREEENGRGNFPPRFSGLQFPNYSSELNVNALELDDSALYLCGIGSRANTGELFFGEGSRLTVL.

The rearrangement uses TRBV6-2 or TRBV6-3 and TRBJ2-3; 8 bases fit TRBD2. The length of the CDR3 is 15 residues. The trim removed 5 bases at V and 3 bases at J, leaving 7 bases unmatched. Germline V lookup: CDR1 MNHEY, CDR2 SVGEGT. This CDR3 reads CASSALREGTDTQYF. As DNA, the CDR3 is TGTGCCAGCAGTGCCCTCCGGGAGGGAACAGATACGCAGTATTTT.

The chain combines TRBV7-9 with TRBJ1-1; TRBD1 might be the D (5 bases). Between the trimmed V and J ends, which lost 5 bases and 0 bases, there was a span of 13 bases. The V gene's germline CDR1 is SEHNR and CDR2 FQNEAQ (reference sequence). This CDR3 contains 15 residues. This CDR3 is CASSPWGTVNTEAFF. CDR3 DNA sequence: TGTGCCAGCAGCCCTTGGGGCACAGTGAACACTGAAGCTTTCTTT.

This clone was recorded once. The chain is built from TRBV27 and TRBJ1-2, with D unclear. CDR1 and CDR2 from the germline V gene are MNHEY and SMNVEV (reference sequence). CDR3 size: 13 residues. Deletions cut 2 bases from V and 6 bases from J, with 10 bases between. This chain's CDR3 is CASSLIVGNGYTF. For the CDR3, the DNA is TGTGCCAGCAGTTTAATCGTAGGGAATGGCTACACCTTC.

The chain is built from TRBV6-6 and TRBJ2-3; D possibly corresponds to TRBD1 (6 bases). This CDR3 has 15 amino acids. Germline V gene sequence: CDR1 MNHNY, CDR2 SVGAGI (reference sequence). V was trimmed by 5 bases and J by 0 bases, leaving 12 bases between them. The CDR3 region is CASSTQRGSTDTQYF. The DNA for the CDR3 is TGTGCCAGCAGTACCCAAAGGGGGAGCACAGATACGCAGTATTTT.

V and J are TRBV12-5 and TRBJ2-3; D is unresolved. CDR1 LGHNT and CDR2 FRNRAP come from the germline V gene. The CDR3 is made up of 14 amino acids. V dropped 1 base and J dropped 2 bases, with 7 bases sitting between them. CDR3 in amino acids: CASGLEWLTDTQYF. For the CDR3, the DNA is TGTGCTAGTGGTTTGGAGTGGCTCACAGATACGCAGTATTTT.

The chain uses TRBV9 and TRBJ1-5; no reliable D call. V lost 1 base and J 0 bases, leaving 8 bases between the germline ends. This CDR3 has 15 amino acids. Germline V CDR1 and CDR2: SGDLS, YYNGEE. As DNA, the CDR3 is TGTGCCAGCAGCGTATCAGTAGATAGCAATCAGCCCCAGCATTTT. As protein: CASSVSVDSNQPQHF.

This rearrangement joins TRBV4-3 to TRBJ1-3; tentatively, D is TRBD1 (6 bases). The germline CDR1 and CDR2 sequences are LGHNA and YSLEER. Trimming pared 4 bases from V and 0 bases from J, leaving 13 bases between. The CDR3 contains 16 residues. In DNA, the CDR3 is TGCGCCAGCAGCCCCTACAGGGATGGCTCTGGAAACACCATATATTTT. Its protein product is CASSPYRDGSGNTIYF.

V usage is TRBV6-9 and J usage is TRBJ1-2; 8 positions agree with TRBD1. Per germline, CDR1 MNHGY and CDR2 SVAAGI. This CDR3 is built from 15 residues. Trimming took 3 bases from V and 4 from J; bases not matched to a gene: 7. The CDR3: CASSYAGGGPYGYTF. The CDR3 region has the DNA TGTGCCAGCAGTTACGCAGGGGGCGGCCCCTATGGCTACACCTTC.

V usage is TRBV5-6 and J usage is TRBJ1-1; weak D call: TRBD1 (5 bases). Germline CDR1 is SGHDT and CDR2 is YYEEEE. The length of the CDR3 is 13 residues. V lost 5 bases and J lost 1, with 9 bases in between. CDR3 region: CASRRQRNTEAFF. CDR3 bases: TGTGCCAGCAGACGACAGCGGAACACTGAAGCTTTCTTT.

V usage is TRBV6-1 and J usage is TRBJ1-1; D possibly corresponds to TRBD1 (6 bases). The V gene lost 4 bases and the J gene lost 5 bases, with 20 bases spanning the gap. Germline V gene sequence: CDR1 MNHNS, CDR2 SASEGT. This CDR3 contains 16 residues. The CDR3, as DNA: TGTGCCAGCAGTGCGCCGCGACCAGGGGTTGGGACTGAAGCTTTCTTT. Translated: CASSAPRPGVGTEAFF.

This clone was detected once. V is TRBV6-6 and J is TRBJ2-2, with D perhaps TRBD2 (6 bases). The CDR3 extends over 14 amino acids. V lost 8 bases, J lost 7 bases, and 17 bases lay in between. CDR1 is MNHNY, CDR2 SVGAGI, per germline (reference sequence). CDR3 bases: TGTGCCAGCGTTGAGGGACTCAGGTTCGGGGAGCTGTTTTTT. Translation gives CASVEGLRFGELFF.

The V and J genes are TRBV6-2 or TRBV6-3 and TRBJ2-4, with D perhaps being TRBD1 or TRBD2 (6 bases each). V gave up 0 bases and J gave up 5 bases, with 8 bases separating them. CDR3 length: 14 residues. Germline V gene data show CDR1 as MNHEY and CDR2 as SVGEGT. CDR3 region: CASSYSRGENIQYF. In DNA form, the CDR3 reads TGTGCCAGCAGTTACTCGAGGGGGGAAAACATTCAGTACTTC.

J is TRBJ2-1 and V is TRBV19; unclear D gene. Trimming took 3 bases from V and 0 from J, leaving 9 bases between them. CDR1 is LNHDA and CDR2 is SQIVND in the germline V gene (reference sequence). The CDR3 consists of 15 residues. CDR3 region: CASSIVVPSYNEQFF. The CDR3 DNA is TGTGCCAGTAGTATCGTGGTTCCCTCCTACAATGAGCAGTTCTTC.

The rearrangement uses TRBV5-1 and TRBJ1-2, with D maybe TRBD1 (5 bases). V was cut by 0 bases and J by 7 bases, with 16 bases left in between. Germline CDR1 is SGHRS and CDR2 is YFSETQ. CDR3 length: 15 amino acids. The CDR3 bases are TGCGCCAGCAGCTTGGCCGCAGGGAGTAGTCGTGGCTACACCTTC. Its translation: CASSLAAGSSRGYTF. The full variable domain, in which reference TRBV5-1 and TRBJ1-2 provide the parts outside the CDR3, is KAGVTQTPRYLIKTRGQQVTLSCSPISGHRSVSWYQQTPGQGLQFLFEYFSETQRNKGNFPGRFSGRQFSNSRSEMNVSTLELGDSALYLCASSLAAGSSRGYTFGSGTRLTVV.

The chain uses TRBV9 and TRBJ2-3, with 10 bases aligning to TRBD2. J was trimmed by 2 bases and V by 0 bases; bases with no gene match: 9. The germline V gene has CDR1 SGDLS and CDR2 YYNGEE. The CDR3 totals 18 residues. The DNA of the CDR3 is TGTGCCAGCAGCGTAGTTGGACTAGCGGTTCGATCCACAGATACGCAGTATTTT. Its translation is CASSVVGLAVRSTDTQYF.

The chain joins TRBV28 to TRBJ2-7; 10 bases line up with TRBD2. V lost 4 bases, J lost 0 bases, and 9 bases stayed unmatched. From germline, CDR1 is MDHEN and CDR2 SYDVKM. There are 17 residues in the CDR3. DNA for the CDR3: TGTGCCAGCAGTTCCGGGACTAGCGCGAATACCTCCTACGAGCAGTACTTC. As protein: CASSSGTSANTSYEQYF. The variable domain in full, with the rest retrieved from reference TRBV28 and TRBJ2-7, is DVKVTQSSRYLVKRTGEKVFLECVQDMDHENMFWYRQDPGLGLRLIYFSYDVKMKEKGDIPEGYSVSREKKERFSLILESASTNQTSMYLCASSSGTSANTSYEQYFGPGTRLTVT.

This clone was counted between two and nine times. The chain links TRBV11-3 to TRBJ2-1; unclear D gene. This CDR3 contains 15 residues. CDR1 is SGHNT and CDR2 is YENEEA in the germline V gene. V dropped 4 bases and J dropped 0 bases, with 10 bases sitting between them. In nucleotides, the CDR3 is TGTGCCAGCAGCTCCCAGAGTCACTCCTACAATGAGCAGTTCTTC. This sequence encodes CASSSQSHSYNEQFF.

This sequence joins TRBV4-3 and TRBJ1-1, with D unclear. The V gene lost 4 bases and the J gene lost 1 base, with 7 bases spanning the gap. Germline values: CDR1 LGHNA, CDR2 YSLEER. CDR3 length: 13 residues. Here the CDR3 DNA reads TGCGCCAGCAGCCGCCAGAAGAACACTGAAGCTTTCTTT. It translates to CASSRQKNTEAFF.

This clone appeared once. J is TRBJ2-1 and V is TRBV7-3; 9 bases line up with TRBD1. Germline V lookup: CDR1 SGHTA, CDR2 FQGTGA. CDR3 length: 15 amino acids. V shed 3 bases and J 6 bases; nucleotides not matched to a gene: 6. In nucleotides, the CDR3 is TGTGCCAGCAGCTTCGGACAGGGGTCGTCCAATGAGCAGTTCTTC. Protein sequence: CASSFGQGSSNEQFF.

Here the CDR3 reads CASSPRTGGDTQYF. For the CDR3, the DNA is TGCGCCAGCAGCCCACGGACAGGGGGAGATACGCAGTATTTT. The chain uses TRBV4-1 and TRBJ2-3, with 10 positions matching TRBD1. J gave up 5 bases and V 4 bases, and 3 bases lay outside the gene matches. CDR3 size: 14 residues. Germline V gives CDR1 MGHRA, CDR2 YSYEKL.

The chain combines TRBV6-2 or TRBV6-3 with TRBJ2-1; TRBD1 agrees at 7 bases. V was clipped by 4 bases and J by 8 bases; unmatched bases: 8. The CDR3 loop spans 14 amino acids. Germline loops: CDR1 MNHEY, CDR2 SVGEGT. CDR3: CASSFRQGFDEQFF. The CDR3 region has the DNA TGTGCCAGCAGTTTCCGACAGGGTTTCGATGAGCAGTTCTTC.

The chain links TRBV14 to TRBJ2-7, with D hard to call. The germline gives CDR1 SGHDN, CDR2 FVKESK. With 2 bases removed from V and 2 bases from J, the gap between germline ends came to 7 bases. The CDR3 sequence is 13 residues long. CDR3 region: CASSQRMAYEQYF. Here the CDR3 DNA reads TGTGCCAGCAGCCAACGGATGGCCTACGAGCAGTACTTC.

V gene TRBV28 combines with J gene TRBJ2-7; 10 bases are shared with TRBD2. V shed 10 bases and J 3 bases; nucleotides not matched to a gene: 3. This CDR3 comprises 12 residues. CDR1 and CDR2 from the germline V gene are MDHEN and SYDVKM. CDR3 residues: CATWTSGYEQYF. CDR3 DNA sequence: TGTGCCACCTGGACTAGCGGCTACGAGCAGTACTTC.

The chain employs TRBV4-2 and TRBJ2-5, with 10 nucleotides matching TRBD1. Germline-derived CDR1 and CDR2 are LGHNA and YNFKEQ. This CDR3 contains 15 residues. V lost 4 bases and J lost 5; bases outside the gene matches: 7. CDR3 protein: CASSPRQGAGETQYF. CDR3 coding DNA: TGTGCCAGCAGCCCGCGACAGGGGGCTGGGGAGACCCAGTACTTC.

This clone was detected only once. This CDR3 reads CASSQRTGNSGANVLTF. CDR3 nucleotide sequence: TGTGCCAGCAGCCAAAGGACAGGGAACTCTGGGGCCAACGTCCTGACTTTC. This chain joins TRBV28 and TRBJ2-6; 8 positions match TRBD1. There are 17 residues in the CDR3. The trim removed 6 bases at V and 0 bases at J, leaving 7 bases unmatched. Germline V lookup: CDR1 MDHEN, CDR2 SYDVKM.

The chain links TRBV24-1 to TRBJ2-1, with 8 bases lining up with TRBD2. This CDR3 is 16 amino acids long. Trimming cost V 4 bases and J 7 bases; bases outside gene matches: 11. The germline V gene has CDR1 KGHDR and CDR2 SFDVKD. The CDR3 protein is CATSEQGLGLGNEQFF. CDR3 DNA: TGTGCCACCAGTGAACAGGGACTAGGTTTAGGAAATGAGCAGTTCTTC.

This clone was observed once. This sequence joins TRBV10-2 and TRBJ2-2, with 9 bases identical to TRBD2. V trimming: 8 bases; J trimming: 4 bases; junction bases outside the gene matches: 8. Per the germline V gene, CDR1 is WSHSY and CDR2 is SAAADI. CDR3 length: 15 residues. The CDR3 loop is CASLPSGEITGELFF. CDR3 DNA: TGCGCCAGCCTCCCTAGCGGGGAAATCACCGGGGAGCTGTTTTTT.